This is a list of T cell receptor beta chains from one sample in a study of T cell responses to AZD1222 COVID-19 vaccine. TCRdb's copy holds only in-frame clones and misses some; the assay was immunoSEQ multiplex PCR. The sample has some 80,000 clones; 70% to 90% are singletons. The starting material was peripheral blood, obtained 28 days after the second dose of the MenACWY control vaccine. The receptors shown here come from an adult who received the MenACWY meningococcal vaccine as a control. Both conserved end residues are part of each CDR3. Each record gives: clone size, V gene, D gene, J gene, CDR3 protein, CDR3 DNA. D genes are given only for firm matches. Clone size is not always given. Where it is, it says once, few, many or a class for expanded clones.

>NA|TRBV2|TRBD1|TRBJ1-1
CASKKETGGFTEAFF
TGTGCCAGCAAAAAAGAGACAGGGGGCTTCACTGAAGCTTTCTTT
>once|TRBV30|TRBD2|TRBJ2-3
CAWSGGATDTQYF
TGTGCCTGGAGCGGGGGGGCCACAGATACGCAGTATTTT
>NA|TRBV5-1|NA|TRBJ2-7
CASSTAGLSYEQYF
TGCGCCAGCAGCACCGCAGGGTTGTCCTACGAGCAGTACTTC
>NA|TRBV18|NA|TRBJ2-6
CASSLASGLNSGANVLTF
TGTGCCAGCTCACTTGCGTCGGGACTTAACTCTGGGGCCAACGTCCTGACTTTC
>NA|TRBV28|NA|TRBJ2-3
CASSSRTVYTDTQYF
TGTGCCAGCAGTTCTAGGACCGTTTACACAGATACGCAGTATTTT
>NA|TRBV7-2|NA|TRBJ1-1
CASSLRRSDTEAFF
TGTGCCAGCAGCTTAAGGCGGTCTGACACTGAAGCTTTCTTT
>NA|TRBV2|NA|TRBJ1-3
CATCISAGNTIYF
TGTGCCACCTGCATCAGCGCTGGAAACACCATATATTTT
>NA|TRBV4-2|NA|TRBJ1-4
CASSQDEQGRSNEKLFF
TGTGCCAGCAGCCAAGATGAGCAGGGACGGAGTAATGAAAAACTGTTTTTT
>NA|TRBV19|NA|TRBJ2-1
CASSFGPYNEQFF
TGTGCCAGTAGTTTCGGGCCCTACAATGAGCAGTTCTTC
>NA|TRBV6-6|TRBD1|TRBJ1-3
CASSPGRQGAGNTIYF
TGTGCCAGCAGTCCCGGCCGACAGGGGGCTGGAAACACCATATATTTT
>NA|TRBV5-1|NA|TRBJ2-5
CASRDLLSRQTNFQETQYF
TGCGCCAGCAGAGACTTGTTGTCCCGACAGACCAATTTCCAAGAGACCCAGTACTTC
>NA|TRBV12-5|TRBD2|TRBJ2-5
CASGFLRGGAGETQYF
TGTGCTAGTGGTTTTCTACGCGGGGGGGCCGGGGAGACCCAGTACTTC
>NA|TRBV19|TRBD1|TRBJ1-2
CASSVGTGNGYTF
TGTGCCAGTAGTGTGGGGACAGGGAACGGCTACACCTTC
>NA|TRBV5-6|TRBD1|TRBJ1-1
CASSFSTGLTEAFF
TGTGCCAGCAGCTTTTCGACAGGGCTCACTGAAGCTTTCTTT
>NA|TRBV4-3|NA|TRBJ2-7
CASSQRQSSYEQYF
TGCGCCAGCAGCCAAAGACAGAGCTCCTACGAGCAGTACTTC
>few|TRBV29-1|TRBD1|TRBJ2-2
CSVAGGQTGGELFF
TGCAGCGTTGCTGGGGGACAGACGGGCGGGGAGCTGTTTTTT
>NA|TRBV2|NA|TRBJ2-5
CASSPLGSTVEETQYF
TGTGCCAGCAGTCCGCTGGGCTCGACAGTGGAAGAGACCCAGTACTTC
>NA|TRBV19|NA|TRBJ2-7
CASSSGAVYEQYF
TGTGCCAGTAGTTCGGGCGCAGTCTACGAGCAGTACTTC
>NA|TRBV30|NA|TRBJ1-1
CAWSVRVGNTEAFF
TGTGCCTGGAGTGTACGGGTGGGGAACACTGAAGCTTTCTTT
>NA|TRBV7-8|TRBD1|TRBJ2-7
CASSSPPDRGHEQYF
TGTGCCAGCAGCTCCCCTCCGGACAGGGGCCACGAGCAGTACTTC
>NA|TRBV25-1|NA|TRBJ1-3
CASSESGIGGPFGNTIYF
TGTGCCAGCAGTGAATCTGGTATAGGGGGGCCTTTTGGAAACACCATATATTTT
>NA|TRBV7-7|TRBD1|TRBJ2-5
CASSDGQGMTQYF
TGTGCCAGCAGCGACGGACAGGGGATGACCCAGTACTTC